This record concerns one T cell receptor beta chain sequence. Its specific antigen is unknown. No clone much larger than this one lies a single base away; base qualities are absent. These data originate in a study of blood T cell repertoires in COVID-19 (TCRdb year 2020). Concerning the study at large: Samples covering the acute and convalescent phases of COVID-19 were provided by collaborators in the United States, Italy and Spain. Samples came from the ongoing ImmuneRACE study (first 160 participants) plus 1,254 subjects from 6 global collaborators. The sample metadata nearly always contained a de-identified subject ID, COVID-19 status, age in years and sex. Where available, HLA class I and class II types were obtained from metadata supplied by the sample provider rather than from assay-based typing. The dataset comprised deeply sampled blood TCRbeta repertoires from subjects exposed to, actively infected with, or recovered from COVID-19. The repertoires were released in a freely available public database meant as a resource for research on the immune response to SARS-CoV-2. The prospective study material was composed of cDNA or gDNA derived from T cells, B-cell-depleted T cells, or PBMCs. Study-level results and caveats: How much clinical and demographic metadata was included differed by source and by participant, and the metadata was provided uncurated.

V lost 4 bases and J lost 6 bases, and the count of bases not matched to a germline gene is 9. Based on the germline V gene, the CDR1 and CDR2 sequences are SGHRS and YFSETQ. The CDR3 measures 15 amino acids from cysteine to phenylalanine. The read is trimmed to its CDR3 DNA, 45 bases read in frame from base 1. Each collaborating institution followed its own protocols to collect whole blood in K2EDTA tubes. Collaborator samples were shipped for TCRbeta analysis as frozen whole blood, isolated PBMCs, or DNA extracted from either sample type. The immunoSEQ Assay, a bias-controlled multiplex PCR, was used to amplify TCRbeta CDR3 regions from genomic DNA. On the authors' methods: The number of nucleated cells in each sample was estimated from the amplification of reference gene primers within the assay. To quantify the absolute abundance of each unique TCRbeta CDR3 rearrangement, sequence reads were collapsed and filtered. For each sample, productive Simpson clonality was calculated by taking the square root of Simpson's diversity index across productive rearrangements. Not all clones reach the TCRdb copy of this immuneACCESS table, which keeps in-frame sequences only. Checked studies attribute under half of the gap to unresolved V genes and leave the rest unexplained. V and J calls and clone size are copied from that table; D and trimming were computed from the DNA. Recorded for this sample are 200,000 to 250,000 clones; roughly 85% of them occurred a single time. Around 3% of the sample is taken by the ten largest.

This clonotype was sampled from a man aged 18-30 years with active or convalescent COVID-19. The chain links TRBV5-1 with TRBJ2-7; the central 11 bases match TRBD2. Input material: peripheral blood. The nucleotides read TGCGCCAGCAGCCCGACTAGCGGGGATGTCCGCGAGCAGTACTTC. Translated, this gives CASSPTSGDVREQYF.